This T cell receptor (beta chain) was identified during a study of molecular identifiers for immune sequencing clone quantification. Study-level results: Under 1% of molecules in naive cells, but over 97% of effector molecules, belonged to clones above 20 RNA copies.

MiXCR, applied by TCRdb to the PCR reads, yields one record per CDR3 protein. The repertoire has 300,000 to 350,000 distinct CDR3 sequences, 20% to 25% of them found once; the top ten carry 0.81%. This clonotype was picked up a small number of times. Antigen: not known. Libraries used 20,000 to 1,000,000 sorted naive CD8 T cells and 10%, 30% or 50% RNA input. Naive CD8 T cells, phenotype CD8+CD4-CCR7+CD45RA+, were sorted. The receptor's source is a human donor in good health. Some libraries in this study had Jurkat cell RNA spiked in. The material sequenced was naive CD8+ T cells from blood, with Jurkat cell RNA spiked in. Specified subset: FACS-sorted CD8+CD4-CCR7+CD45RA+ naive T cells.

In DNA, the CDR3 is TGTGCCAGCAGTCCGACACAGAACACTGAAGCTTTCTTT. This codes for CASSPTQNTEAFF. This chain links TRBV6-6 with TRBJ1-1; D gene unclear. Germline CDR1 is MNHNY and CDR2 is SVGAGI (reference sequence). The CDR3 consists of 13 residues. Trimming stripped 5 bases from V and 1 base from J, with 8 bases between.